Presented here are 5 T cell receptor beta chains from one specimen sequenced in a study of blood T cell repertoires in COVID-19. The method was immunoSEQ multiplex PCR; TCRdb's version includes in-frame clones alone and lacks a portion of them. The data contain 390,000 or so clones, around 83% of them singletons. Sequencing was done on a sample of PBMCs or T cells enriched from blood (not recorded which). These receptors all come from a woman in her forties or fifties who had recovered from COVID-19.

The chain is built from TRBV15 and TRBJ2-3; D remains ambiguous. This CDR3 spans 13 amino acids. Germline loops: CDR1 LNHNV, CDR2 YYDKDF (reference sequence). Trimming left V 0 bases short and J 2 bases short, with 3 bases between. The CDR3 DNA reads as TGTGCCACCAGCAGAGACCTCACAGATACGCAGTATTTT. Its translation: CATSRDLTDTQYF.

The gene calls are TRBV18 and TRBJ1-6; 7 positions match TRBD1. The ends lost 2 bases at V and 5 bases at J; junction bases unmatched: 3. From germline, CDR1 is KGHSH and CDR2 LQKENI. The CDR3 loop spans 15 amino acids. CDR3 nucleotides: TGTGCCAGCTCACCAAGTGGGACAGATAATTCACCCCTCCACTTT. Amino acids: CASSPSGTDNSPLHF.

The chain couples TRBV3-1 (or the pseudogene TRBV3-2) to TRBJ1-1; no clear D. This CDR3 has 13 amino acids. V lost 1 base to trimming and J lost 1 base, with 4 bases between them. Germline V gene lookup returns CDR1 LGHDT and CDR2 YNNKEL (reference sequence). In nucleotides, the CDR3 is TGTGCCAGCAGCCAAGTACAGAACACTGAAGCTTTCTTT. Its translation: CASSQVQNTEAFF.

The chain joins TRBV20-1 to TRBJ1-1; D is perhaps TRBD1 (5 bases). Trimming removed 6 bases from V and 7 bases from J, with 12 bases in between. CDR1 is DFQATT and CDR2 is SNEGSKA in the germline V gene (reference sequence). This CDR3 is built from 11 residues. In DNA form, the CDR3 reads TGCAGTGCCACGACAGACTTTGAAGCTTTCTTT. Protein sequence: CSATTDFEAFF.

Here the CDR3 reads CASSRVGDRGVSATNEKLFF. Here the CDR3 DNA reads TGTGCCAGCAGCCGCGTAGGGGACAGGGGTGTATCGGCAACTAATGAAAAACTGTTTTTT. The chain joins TRBV7-7 to TRBJ1-4; 10 nucleotides line up with TRBD1. The CDR3 length is 20 residues. CDR1 and CDR2 from the germline V gene are SSHAT and FNYEAQ (reference sequence). V shed 5 bases and J 0 bases; nucleotides not matched to a gene: 15.